A single sample gave rise to the 9 T cell receptor beta chains below, sequenced in a study of blood T cells in healthy people across ages. Alongside a J-beta primer mix, a sample-barcoded 5' primer served in a second PCR lasting about 7 to 11 cycles. MiXCR, applied by TCRdb to the 5' RACE reads, yields one record per CDR3 protein. The data contain about 1.7 million distinct CDR3 sequences, under 30% of them singletons. Sequenced input: blood. The receptors originated from a woman in her twenties or thirties in good health.

This clonotype was seen a few times. The chain uses TRBV20-1 and TRBJ1-2; TRBD1 is a possible D gene (6 bases). The CDR3 has 14 amino acids. Germline CDR1 reads DFQATT; CDR2 reads SNEGSKA (reference sequence). The V end lost 3 bases, the J end lost 5 bases, and 16 bases lay between the germline ends. Here the CDR3 reads CSARVGPTGYGYTF. The CDR3 nucleotides read TGCAGTGCTAGGGTGGGTCCGACAGGTTATGGCTACACCTTC.

The genes are TRBV12-3 or TRBV12-4 and TRBJ2-2; D is perhaps TRBD1 or TRBD2 (7 bases each). This CDR3 has 15 residues. Trimming pared 2 bases from V and 6 bases from J, leaving 13 bases between. The CDR3 loop is CASSLYQGGAGELFF. As DNA, the CDR3 is TGTGCCAGCAGTTTATATCAGGGGGGGGCCGGGGAGCTGTTTTTT.

The rearrangement links TRBV5-5 to TRBJ2-4; D may be TRBD1 (5 bases). Germline V gene lookup returns CDR1 SGHKS and CDR2 YYEKEE (reference sequence). This CDR3 contains 16 residues. Trimming took 0 bases from V and 0 from J, leaving 10 bases between them. CDR3 in amino acids: CASSLVTELAKNIQYF. DNA for the CDR3: TGTGCCAGCAGCTTGGTGACAGAACTAGCCAAAAACATTCAGTACTTC.

V and J are TRBV7-2 and TRBJ1-2, with TRBD1 identical over 12 bases. Trimming at V came to 0 bases and at J to 1 base, leaving 6 bases not matched to a gene. Germline-derived CDR1 and CDR2 are SGHTA and FQGNSA. The CDR3 loop spans 18 amino acids. The chain's CDR3 is CASSLAGTGGFDNYGYTF. The CDR3 DNA reads as TGTGCCAGCAGCTTAGCTGGGACAGGGGGCTTTGATAACTATGGCTACACCTTC. The full variable domain, rest sourced from reference TRBV7-2 and TRBJ1-2, is GAGVSQSPSNKVTEKGKDVELRCDPISGHTALYWYRQSLGQGLEFLIYFQGNSAPDKSGLPSDRFSAERTGGSVSTLTIQRTQQEDSAVYLCASSLAGTGGFDNYGYTFGSGTRLTVV.

The V call is TRBV4-3, the J call TRBJ2-7; 9 nucleotides agree with TRBD1. This CDR3 is built from 14 residues. Losses at the gene ends were 4 bases for V and 6 bases for J; bases not matched to a gene: 7. Germline CDR1 is LGHNA and CDR2 is YSLEER. This CDR3 is CASSPDRGDREQYF. The DNA of the CDR3 is TGCGCCAGCAGCCCGGACAGGGGTGACCGCGAGCAGTACTTC.

This clonotype was counted many times. The J gene is TRBJ1-6, the V gene TRBV29-1; D call uncertain. Germline V gives CDR1 SQVTM, CDR2 ANQGSEA. This CDR3 spans 13 amino acids. V lost 6 bases and J 10 bases, leaving 16 bases between the germline ends. In DNA, the CDR3 is TGCAGCGTGATGAAAAGTTATGGGTCACCCCTCCACTTT. This encodes CSVMKSYGSPLHF.

Only a few counts were recorded for this clonotype. The chain carries TRBV20-1 and TRBJ1-2; a possible D gene is TRBD1 (5 bases). From germline, CDR1 is DFQATT and CDR2 SNEGSKA (reference sequence). The CDR3 extends over 11 amino acids. CDR3 sequence (DNA): TGCCGGTCCAGTGGCGGGGCCGGCTACACCTTC. Residues: CRSSGGAGYTF.

This chain joins TRBV27 and TRBJ2-3; 7 bases agree with TRBD1. This CDR3 has 12 amino acids. The germline CDR1 and CDR2 sequences are MNHEY and SMNVEV (reference sequence). J was trimmed by 10 bases and V by 6 bases; bases with no gene match: 7. CDR3 DNA sequence: TGTGCCAGCAGGGCTAGGGGGCTGGCGCAGTATTTT. Protein sequence: CASRARGLAQYF.

This clonotype was seen repeatedly, ten times or more. The chain is built from TRBV29-1 and TRBJ2-7; 8 bases match TRBD1. V was clipped by 8 bases and J by 0 bases; unmatched bases: 6. The CDR3 contains 13 residues. Germline-derived CDR1 and CDR2 are SQVTM and ANQGSEA. CDR3 sequence: CSLTTGASYEQYF. The DNA for the CDR3 is TGCAGCCTGACGACAGGGGCCTCCTACGAGCAGTACTTC.